These T cell receptor beta chains were read from a single sample in a study of blood T cell repertoires in COVID-19. Assay: immunoSEQ multiplex PCR; the TCRdb copy retains only in-frame clones and omits some. The sample consists of around 240,000 clones, about 89% of them appearing once. The material sequenced was PBMCs or T cells enriched from blood (not recorded which). Receptors originate from a human donor in a cohort exposed to, infected with or recovered from COVID-19 (not recorded which). The donor label of this sample is uncertain. Each CDR3 is given with its conserved first and last residue. Fields, in order: D gene, V gene, clone size, J gene, CDR3 length, CDR3 DNA, CDR3 protein. The D gene is left open where the match is weak. Part of the rows lack a size; the others show once, few, many or a class for expanded clones.

NA	TRBV6-5	NA	TRBJ1-5	12	TGTGCCAGCACAGAAGGGGCTCAGCCCCAGCATTTT	CASTEGAQPQHF
TRBD1	TRBV5-1	NA	TRBJ2-3	18	TGCGCCAGCAGCCCACCCCCGGGACAGGGGATTAGCACAGATACGCAGTATTTT	CASSPPPGQGISTDTQYF
NA	TRBV5-8	NA	TRBJ1-1	13	TGTGCCAGCAGCTTTTTCCGGGAGATTGAAGCTTTCTTT	CASSFFREIEAFF
NA	TRBV27	NA	TRBJ1-6	14	TGTGCCAGCAGCATTCGCAGGGCCAATTCACCCCTCCACTTT	CASSIRRANSPLHF
NA	TRBV5-1	NA	TRBJ1-4	14	TGCGCCAGCAGCTTAGGGGATTTTAATGAAAAACTGTTTTTT	CASSLGDFNEKLFF
TRBD1	TRBV5-8	NA	TRBJ1-5	20	TGTGCCAGCAGCTTAATAAGAGGCCGACAGGGGTCTGTCGGGGATCAGCCCCAGCATTTT	CASSLIRGRQGSVGDQPQHF
TRBD2	TRBV11-2	NA	TRBJ2-3	17	TGTGCCAGCAGCGCCGGACTAGCGGGGGACTCGCGGGATACGCAGTATTTT	CASSAGLAGDSRDTQYF
TRBD2	TRBV9	NA	TRBJ2-3	15	TGTGCCAGCAGCGCGGAGCGGGGGGGCACAGATACGCAGTATTTT	CASSAERGGTDTQYF
TRBD1	TRBV2	NA	TRBJ1-1	14	TGTGCCATTACCCAGGGGGCTGCGAACACTGAAGCTTTCTTT	CAITQGAANTEAFF
NA	TRBV9	NA	TRBJ1-1	13	TGTGCCAGCAGGAGGGGGATGAACACTGAAGCTTTCTTT	CASRRGMNTEAFF
TRBD1	TRBV4-1	NA	TRBJ2-3	15	TGCGCCAGCAGCCCACAGGGGAGCGGCACAGATACGCAGTATTTT	CASSPQGSGTDTQYF
TRBD2	TRBV25-1	NA	TRBJ2-7	13	TGTGCCAGCAGGACTAGCGGGCCGGGGGAGCAGTACTTC	CASRTSGPGEQYF
NA	TRBV5-1	NA	TRBJ1-4	14	TGCGCCAGCAGCCAGACAGGAGGAGCCGAAAAACTGTTTTTT	CASSQTGGAEKLFF
NA	TRBV4-3	once	TRBJ2-3	15	TGCGCCAGCAGCCAAGATCGCGATTCACAGGATACGCAGTATTTT	CASSQDRDSQDTQYF
NA	TRBV30	NA	TRBJ1-2	14	TGTGCCTGGAGCCGGTATGGGGCCTACTATGGCTACACCTTC	CAWSRYGAYYGYTF
NA	TRBV2	NA	TRBJ2-4	14	TGTGCCAGCAGTGAAGTGAAGGGAGCTGACATTCAGTACTTC	CASSEVKGADIQYF
TRBD2	TRBV13	NA	TRBJ2-5	15	TGTGCCAGCAGCCCCCTAGGCGGGGGGGCGAAGACCCAGTACTTC	CASSPLGGGAKTQYF
NA	TRBV10-2	NA	TRBJ1-5	14	TGCGCCAGCAGTGGACGGGGGGGCAATCAGCCCCAGCATTTT	CASSGRGGNQPQHF
NA	TRBV5-1	NA	TRBJ1-2	13	TGCGCCAGCAGCTTCCCGGGTCCCTATGGCTACACCTTC	CASSFPGPYGYTF
NA	TRBV30	once	TRBJ1-1	13	TGTGCCTGGAAAAAATCGGGGAACACTGAAGCTTTCTTT	CAWKKSGNTEAFF
NA	TRBV19	NA	TRBJ1-2	12	TGTGCCAGTAGTATCGGACAAGTCGACTACACCTTC	CASSIGQVDYTF
TRBD1	TRBV19	NA	TRBJ1-3	14	TGTGCCAGTAGTTCTTACAGGGGTGGAAACACCATATATTTT	CASSSYRGGNTIYF
NA	TRBV12-5	NA	TRBJ2-2	15	TGTGCTAGTGGTTTGGTATCCGGTGGTACCGGGGAGCTGTTTTTT	CASGLVSGGTGELFF
NA	TRBV27	NA	TRBJ1-5	15	TGTGCCAGCAGTTTATCGCCCAGGGAAAATCAGCCCCAGCATTTT	CASSLSPRENQPQHF
NA	TRBV7-6	NA	TRBJ1-3	11	TGTGCCAGCAGCTTAACGACAGCCCTATATTTT	CASSLTTALYF
NA	TRBV2	NA	TRBJ1-2	14	TGTGCCAGCAGTGAGCAGGGCGGCAACTATGGCTACACCTTC	CASSEQGGNYGYTF
NA	TRBV16	NA	TRBJ1-1	15	TGTGCCAGCAGCCAATCGGGCAGGGTGAACACTGAAGCTTTCTTT	CASSQSGRVNTEAFF
TRBD2	TRBV5-4	NA	TRBJ2-5	16	TGTGCCAGCAGCTTGGGTCTTAGCGGGGGGGTAGAGACCCAGTACTTC	CASSLGLSGGVETQYF
NA	TRBV28	few	TRBJ1-2	12	TGTGCCAGCAGTCCACAGGCCTATGGCTACACCTTC	CASSPQAYGYTF